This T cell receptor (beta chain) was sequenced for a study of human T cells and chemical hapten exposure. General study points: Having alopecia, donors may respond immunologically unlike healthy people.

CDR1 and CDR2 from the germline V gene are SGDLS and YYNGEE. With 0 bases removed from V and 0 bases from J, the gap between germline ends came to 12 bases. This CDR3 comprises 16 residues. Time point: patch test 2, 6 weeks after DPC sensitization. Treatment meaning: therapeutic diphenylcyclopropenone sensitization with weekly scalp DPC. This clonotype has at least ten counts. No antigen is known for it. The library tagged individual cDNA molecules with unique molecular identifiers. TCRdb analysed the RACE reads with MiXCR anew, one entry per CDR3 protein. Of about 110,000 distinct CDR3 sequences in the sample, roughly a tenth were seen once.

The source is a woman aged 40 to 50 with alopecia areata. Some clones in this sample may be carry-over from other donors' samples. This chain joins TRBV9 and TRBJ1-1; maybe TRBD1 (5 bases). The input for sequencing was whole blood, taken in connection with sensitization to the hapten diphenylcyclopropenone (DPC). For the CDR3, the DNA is TGTGCCAGCAGCGTAGGCGTGGGGGTTATGAACACTGAAGCTTTCTTT. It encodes CASSVGVGVMNTEAFF. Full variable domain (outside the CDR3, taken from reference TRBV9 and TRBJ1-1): DSGVTQTPKHLITATGQRVTLRCSPRSGDLSVYWYQQSLDQGLQFLIQYYNGEERAKGNILERFSAQQFPDLHSELNLSSLELGDSALYFCASSVGVGVMNTEAFFGQGTRLTVV.